Below, 18 T cell receptor beta chains from the same sample are listed, as sequenced in a study of T cell repertoires in cytomegalovirus infection. For these receptors, no antigen is known. In TCRdb, the reads were re-called with MiXCR into one record per CDR3 protein. The repertoire has some 480,000 distinct CDR3 sequences, 30% to 40% of them found once; the top ten carry roughly 15%. Sequences were derived from cultured PBMCs, sampled from culture after CMV antigen stimulation. The receptors originated from a human donor in good health (CMV status not recorded). Some clones in this sample may be carry-over from other donors' samples.

This sequence joins TRBV28 and TRBJ1-2; D is undetermined. This CDR3 has 14 residues. V was clipped by 6 bases and J by 4 bases, with 15 bases between them. The germline V gene has CDR1 MDHEN and CDR2 SYDVKM. The CDR3 is CASRGTRATYGYTF. The CDR3 coding sequence is TGTGCCAGCAGAGGTACGCGGGCTACCTATGGCTACACCTTC.

This chain uses TRBV20-1 with TRBJ2-7; maybe TRBD1 (6 bases). The CDR3 totals 12 residues. The V gene lost 6 bases and the J gene lost 2 bases, with 11 bases spanning the gap. The germline gives CDR1 DFQATT, CDR2 SNEGSKA (reference sequence). The CDR3 protein is CSAHRDTYEQYF. CDR3 in DNA: TGCAGTGCCCACCGGGACACCTACGAGCAGTACTTC.

This clonotype was observed a few times. This sequence joins TRBV27 and TRBJ2-2; TRBD2 matches 9 bases. V dropped 3 bases and J dropped 6; count of bases not matched to a gene: 14. The CDR3 is 18 residues long. The germline V gene encodes CDR1 MNHEY and CDR2 SMNVEV (reference sequence). The CDR3 loop reads CASSFIGGVAGDSGELFF. The CDR3 DNA reads TGTGCCAGCAGTTTTATCGGGGGGGTAGCGGGAGATTCCGGGGAGCTGTTTTTT.

The V and J genes are TRBV12-3 or TRBV12-4 and TRBJ2-2; TRBD2 might be the D (6 bases). This CDR3 region has 15 residues. V was pared by 3 bases and J by 3 bases, with 11 bases between. This CDR3 is CASSFRAGHTGELFF. The CDR3 nucleotides are TGTGCCAGCAGTTTCAGGGCGGGACACACCGGGGAGCTGTTTTTT.

The chain is built from TRBV12-3 or TRBV12-4 and TRBJ2-3; 10 positions match TRBD2. The CDR3 is 15 amino acids. The ends lost 3 bases at V and 3 bases at J; junction bases unmatched: 3. The CDR3 is CASSLTSGFTDTQYF. CDR3 bases: TGTGCCAGCAGTTTGACTAGCGGGTTTACAGATACGCAGTATTTT.

Remarks on this clonotype: In this CDR3 the conserved last residue, phenylalanine or tryptophan, is missing, so a read error is likely. The DNA is left out, because the CDR3 cannot be placed on it with certainty; the CDR3 is given as TCRdb lists it. The chain recombines TRBV5-3 with TRBJ1-2; the table's D gene call, TRBD1, was not cross checked with the DNA. TRBV5-3 is treated as an ORF (open reading frame) with a function not yet certain. The CDR3 adds up to 13 amino acids, both ends counted. CDR3 in amino acids: CASSPGTGPAQLL.

The sample holds a few counts of this clonotype. J is TRBJ1-2 and V is TRBV6-5; the D gene is possibly TRBD1 (6 bases). This CDR3 has 13 residues. The V end lost 6 bases, the J end lost 8 bases, and 16 bases lay between the germline ends. Germline V lookup: CDR1 MNHEY, CDR2 SVGAGI. CDR3 sequence reads: CASRLTGLGGYTF. The CDR3 bases are TGTGCCAGCAGGCTTACAGGGTTGGGCGGCTACACCTTC.

V usage is TRBV4-2 and J usage is TRBJ2-7; TRBD2 agrees at 10 bases. This CDR3 contains 15 residues. Germline assignment: CDR1 LGHNA and CDR2 YNFKEQ. V lost 8 bases and J lost 2; bases outside the gene matches: 9. The CDR3 here is CASAESGRAPYEQYF. CDR3 in DNA: TGTGCCAGCGCAGAAAGCGGGAGGGCCCCCTACGAGCAGTACTTC.

This clonotype has ten or more counts. The chain has TRBV7-2 and TRBJ1-1, with D possibly being TRBD1 (5 bases). This CDR3 contains 13 residues. CDR1 is SGHTA, CDR2 FQGNSA, per germline. The V and J ends lost 5 bases and 1 base respectively, with 8 bases between them. In DNA form, the CDR3 reads TGTGCCAGCAGCCGCCAGGGGAACACTGAAGCTTTCTTT. It is translated as CASSRQGNTEAFF.

The genes are TRBV12-3 or TRBV12-4 and TRBJ1-4; D gene uncertain. CDR3 size: 14 residues. With 0 bases removed from V and 7 bases from J, the gap between germline ends came to 9 bases. The CDR3 DNA sequence: TGTGCCAGCAGTTTAGCTAAACCCGGTGAAAAACTGTTTTTT. Its protein product is CASSLAKPGEKLFF.

Note on this clonotype: Compared with germline, one end of the junction differs, possibly owing to a read error. The chain carries TRBV5-3 and TRBJ2-7, with 7 bases aligning to TRBD1. TRBV5-3 is given ORF status, its function remaining uncertain. There are 15 residues in the CDR3. CDR3 sequence (DNA): TGTGCCAGCAGCTTGGGGACAGCGCCCACCTACGAGCAGTACTTC. Translation gives CASSLGTAPTYEQYF.

A note on this clonotype: This sequence may be a read error, since a much larger clone differs from it by one base. The final CDR3 position lacks the conserved phenylalanine or tryptophan, pointing to a likely read error. The rearrangement links TRBV6-5 to TRBJ2-6; TRBD2 is a possible D gene (6 bases). Trimming left V 2 bases short and J 4 bases short, with 9 bases between. Looked up from germline, CDR1 is MNHEY and CDR2 is SVGAGI. The CDR3 length is 15 residues. The CDR3 region is CASSYGGYGANVLTS. The CDR3 nucleotides are TGTGCCAGCAGTTACGGAGGGTACGGGGCCAACGTCCTGACTTCC.

V and J are TRBV25-1 and TRBJ2-5; D is ambiguous. The V end was cut by 7 bases, the J end by 4 bases, with 7 bases between. CDR1 and CDR2 from the germline V gene are MGHDK and SYGVNS. The CDR3 totals 11 residues. CDR3 protein: CASNHRETQYF. The DNA for the CDR3 is TGTGCCAGCAATCACAGAGAGACCCAGTACTTC.

This chain connects TRBV12-3 or TRBV12-4 to TRBJ2-7; 9 bases are a match to TRBD1. The CDR3 spans 13 residues. With V trimmed by 6 bases and J by 6 bases, 6 bases remained unmatched. CDR3 loop: CASRRTGEPEQYV. DNA of the CDR3: TGTGCCAGCAGGCGGACAGGGGAGCCCGAGCAGTACGTC.

The chain links TRBV19 to TRBJ1-5; D is undetermined. Germline V lookup: CDR1 LNHDA, CDR2 SQIVND (reference sequence). V was cut by 6 bases and J by 5 bases, with 14 bases left in between. The CDR3 totals 14 residues. Here the CDR3 reads CASSLPPPHQPQHF. CDR3 nucleotides: TGTGCCAGTAGCCTTCCCCCCCCCCATCAGCCCCAGCATTTT.

This clonotype was counted ten times or more. The chain links TRBV7-2 to TRBJ2-5; 12 bases agree with TRBD2. The CDR3 loop spans 15 amino acids. Trimming took 5 bases from V and 5 from J; bases not matched to a gene: 6. Looked up from germline, CDR1 is SGHTA and CDR2 is FQGNSA. CDR3 residues: CASSPRTSGTETQYF. CDR3 DNA sequence: TGTGCCAGCAGCCCCCGGACTAGCGGGACTGAGACCCAGTACTTC.

The chain employs TRBV19 and TRBJ2-7; D is tentatively TRBD1 or TRBD2 (6 bases each). The CDR3 length is 17 residues. The V gene lost 5 bases and the J gene lost 4 bases, with 24 bases spanning the gap. Germline CDR1 and CDR2: LNHDA and SQIVND (reference sequence). The CDR3 here is CASSARLGGGLEYEQYF. In nucleotides, the CDR3 is TGTGCCAGTAGTGCCCGGTTAGGGGGAGGTTTGGAGTACGAGCAGTACTTC.

This chain links TRBV7-9 with TRBJ2-5; 11 bases line up with TRBD2. Germline V CDR1 and CDR2: SEHNR, FQNEAQ (reference sequence). The CDR3 loop spans 17 amino acids. Unmatched junction bases numbered 7, after V lost 4 bases and J lost 0 bases. The CDR3, as DNA: TGTGCCAGCAGCTCGACACTAGCGGGAGAGTACCAAGAGACCCAGTACTTC. Amino acids: CASSSTLAGEYQETQYF.